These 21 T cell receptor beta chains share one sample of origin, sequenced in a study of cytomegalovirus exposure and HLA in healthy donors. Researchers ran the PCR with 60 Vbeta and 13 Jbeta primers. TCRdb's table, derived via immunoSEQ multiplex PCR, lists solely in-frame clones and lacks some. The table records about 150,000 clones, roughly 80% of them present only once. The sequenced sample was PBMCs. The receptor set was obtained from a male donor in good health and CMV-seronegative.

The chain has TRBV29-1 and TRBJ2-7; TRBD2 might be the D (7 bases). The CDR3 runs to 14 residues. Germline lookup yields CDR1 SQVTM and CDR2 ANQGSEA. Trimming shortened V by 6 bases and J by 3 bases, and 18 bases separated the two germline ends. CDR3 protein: CSVLGGEVYYEQYF. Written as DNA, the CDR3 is TGCAGCGTCTTAGGGGGGGAGGTTTACTACGAGCAGTACTTC.

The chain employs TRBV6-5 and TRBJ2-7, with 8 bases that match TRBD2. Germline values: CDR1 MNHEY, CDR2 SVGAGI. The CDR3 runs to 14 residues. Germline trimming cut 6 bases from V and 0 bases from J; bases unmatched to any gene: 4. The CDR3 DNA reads TGTGCCAGCAGCCCGGGGGGGCTCTCCTACGAGCAGTACTTC. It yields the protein CASSPGGLSYEQYF.

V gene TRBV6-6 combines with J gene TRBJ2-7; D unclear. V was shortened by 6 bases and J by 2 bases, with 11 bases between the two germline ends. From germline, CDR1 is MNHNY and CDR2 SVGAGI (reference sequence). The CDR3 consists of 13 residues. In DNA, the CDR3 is TGTGCCAGCAGGGGCGTGGCCCCCTACGAGCAGTACTTC. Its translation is CASRGVAPYEQYF.

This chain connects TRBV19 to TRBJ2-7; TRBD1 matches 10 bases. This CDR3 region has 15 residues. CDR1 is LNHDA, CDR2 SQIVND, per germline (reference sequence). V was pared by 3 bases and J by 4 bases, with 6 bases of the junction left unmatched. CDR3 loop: CASSIRDRGKYEQYF. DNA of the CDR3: TGTGCCAGTAGTATCCGGGACAGGGGAAAATACGAGCAGTACTTC.

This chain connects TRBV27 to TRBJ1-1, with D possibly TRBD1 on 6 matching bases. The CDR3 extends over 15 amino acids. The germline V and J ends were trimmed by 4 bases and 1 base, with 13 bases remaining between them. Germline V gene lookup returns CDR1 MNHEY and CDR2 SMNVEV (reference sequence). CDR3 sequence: CASSSLQGWNTEAFF. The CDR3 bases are TGTGCCAGCAGTTCTCTACAGGGATGGAACACTGAAGCTTTCTTT.

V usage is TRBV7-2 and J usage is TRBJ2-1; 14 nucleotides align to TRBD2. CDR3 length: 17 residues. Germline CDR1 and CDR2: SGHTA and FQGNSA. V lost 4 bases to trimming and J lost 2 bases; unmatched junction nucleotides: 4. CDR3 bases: TGTGCCAGCAGCTACCCGGGACTAGCGGGGGCCTACAATGAGCAGTTCTTC. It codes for CASSYPGLAGAYNEQFF.

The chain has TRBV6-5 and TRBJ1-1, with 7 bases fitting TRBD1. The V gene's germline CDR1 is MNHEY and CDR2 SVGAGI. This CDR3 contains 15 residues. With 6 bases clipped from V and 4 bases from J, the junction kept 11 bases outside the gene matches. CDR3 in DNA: TGTGCCAGCAGAAGGGGGAACACAGGGGCCACTGAAGCTTTCTTT. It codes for CASRRGNTGATEAFF.

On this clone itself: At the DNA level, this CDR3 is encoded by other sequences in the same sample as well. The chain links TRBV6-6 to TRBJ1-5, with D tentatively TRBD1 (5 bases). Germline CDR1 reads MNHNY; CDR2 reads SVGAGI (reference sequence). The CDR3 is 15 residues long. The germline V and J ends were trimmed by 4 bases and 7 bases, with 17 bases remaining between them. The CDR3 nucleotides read TGTGCCAGCAGTTTCCACCCCAGGGATTTGCAGCCCCAGCATTTT. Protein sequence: CASSFHPRDLQPQHF.

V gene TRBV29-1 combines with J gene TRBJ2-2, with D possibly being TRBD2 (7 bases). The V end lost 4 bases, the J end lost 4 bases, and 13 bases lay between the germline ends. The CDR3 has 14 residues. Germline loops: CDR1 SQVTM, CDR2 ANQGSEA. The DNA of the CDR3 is TGCAGCGTTGCTAAGGGGGGGGGCACCGGGGAGCTGTTTTTT. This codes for CSVAKGGGTGELFF.

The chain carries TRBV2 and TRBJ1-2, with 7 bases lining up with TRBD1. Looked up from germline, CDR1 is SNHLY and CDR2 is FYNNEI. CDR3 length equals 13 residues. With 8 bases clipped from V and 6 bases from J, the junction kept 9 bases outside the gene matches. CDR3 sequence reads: CASQGGFGNGYTF. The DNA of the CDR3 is TGTGCCAGCCAGGGGGGTTTCGGTAATGGCTACACCTTC.

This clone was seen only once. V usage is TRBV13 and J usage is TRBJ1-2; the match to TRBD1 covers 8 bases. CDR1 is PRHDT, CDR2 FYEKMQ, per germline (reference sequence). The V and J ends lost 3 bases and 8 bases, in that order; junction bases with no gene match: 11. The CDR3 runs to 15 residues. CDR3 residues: CASSFFPDRVEGYTF. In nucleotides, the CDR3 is TGTGCCAGCAGCTTTTTTCCGGACAGGGTGGAAGGCTACACCTTC.

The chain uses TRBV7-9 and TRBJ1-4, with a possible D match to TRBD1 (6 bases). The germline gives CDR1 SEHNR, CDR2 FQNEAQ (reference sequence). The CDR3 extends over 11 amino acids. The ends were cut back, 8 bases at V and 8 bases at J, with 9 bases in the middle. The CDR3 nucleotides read TGTGCCAGCGGAGACAGGGAAAAACTGTTTTTT. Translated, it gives CASGDREKLFF.

DNA for the CDR3: TGTGCCAGCAGCGTAAGAGGGGACAGCTCCTACAATGAGCAGTTCTTC. This codes for CASSVRGDSSYNEQFF. The V call is TRBV9, the J call TRBJ2-1, with TRBD1 matching 7 bases. V shed 1 base, J shed 0 bases, and the junction held 4 bases outside the gene matches. This CDR3 has 16 residues. The germline gives CDR1 SGDLS, CDR2 YYNGEE.

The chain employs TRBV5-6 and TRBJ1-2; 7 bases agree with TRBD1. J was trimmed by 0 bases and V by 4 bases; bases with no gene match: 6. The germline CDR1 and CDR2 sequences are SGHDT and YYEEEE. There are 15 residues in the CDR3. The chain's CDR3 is CASSLWDRSNYGYTF. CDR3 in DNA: TGTGCCAGCAGCCTCTGGGACAGATCTAACTATGGCTACACCTTC. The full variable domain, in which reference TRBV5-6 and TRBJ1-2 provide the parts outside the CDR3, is DAGVTQSPTHLIKTRGQQVTLRCSPKSGHDTVSWYQQALGQGPQFIFQYYEEEERQRGNFPDRFSGHQFPNYSSELNVNALLLGDSALYLCASSLWDRSNYGYTFGSGTRLTVV.

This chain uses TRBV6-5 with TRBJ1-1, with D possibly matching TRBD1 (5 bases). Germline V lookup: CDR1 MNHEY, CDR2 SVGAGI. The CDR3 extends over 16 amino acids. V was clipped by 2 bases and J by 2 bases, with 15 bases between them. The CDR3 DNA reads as TGTGCCAGCAGTTACGGGCAGGGATTAGTTAACACTGAAGCTTTCTTT. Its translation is CASSYGQGLVNTEAFF.

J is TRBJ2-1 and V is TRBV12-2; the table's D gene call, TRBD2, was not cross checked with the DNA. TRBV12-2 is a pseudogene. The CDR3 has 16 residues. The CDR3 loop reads CASRLAVLPSYNEQFF. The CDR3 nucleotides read TGTGCAAGTCGCTTAGCGGTCCTACCCTCCTACAATGAGCAGTTCTTC.

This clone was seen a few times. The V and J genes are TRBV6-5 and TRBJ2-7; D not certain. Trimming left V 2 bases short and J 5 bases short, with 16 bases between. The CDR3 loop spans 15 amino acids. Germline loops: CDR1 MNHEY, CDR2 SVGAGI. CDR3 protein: CASSYGLLNTHEQYF. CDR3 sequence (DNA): TGTGCCAGCAGTTACGGGCTCCTCAATACCCACGAGCAGTACTTC.

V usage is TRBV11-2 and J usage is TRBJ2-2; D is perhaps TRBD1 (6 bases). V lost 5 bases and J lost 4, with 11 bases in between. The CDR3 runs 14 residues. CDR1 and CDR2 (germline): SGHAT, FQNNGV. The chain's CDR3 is CASSVRTATGELFF. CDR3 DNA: TGTGCCAGCAGCGTCCGGACAGCCACCGGGGAGCTGTTTTTT.

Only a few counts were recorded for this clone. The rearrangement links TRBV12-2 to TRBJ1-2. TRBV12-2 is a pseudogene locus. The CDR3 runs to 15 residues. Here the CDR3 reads CASRGRSPNHYGYTF. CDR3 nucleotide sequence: TGTGCAAGTCGCGGTCGGAGCCCAAACCACTATGGCTACACCTTC.

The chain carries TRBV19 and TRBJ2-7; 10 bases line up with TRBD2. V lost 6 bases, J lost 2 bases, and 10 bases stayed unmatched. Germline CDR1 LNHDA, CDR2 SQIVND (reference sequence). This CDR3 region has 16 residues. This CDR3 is CASSLQLAGLTYEQYF. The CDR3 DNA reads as TGTGCCAGTAGCCTACAACTAGCGGGGCTAACCTACGAGCAGTACTTC.

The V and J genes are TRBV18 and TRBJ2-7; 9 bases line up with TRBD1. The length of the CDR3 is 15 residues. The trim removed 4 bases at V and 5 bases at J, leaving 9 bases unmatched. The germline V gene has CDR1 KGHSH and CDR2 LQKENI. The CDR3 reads CASSRNRDRDHEQYF. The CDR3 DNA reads TGTGCCAGCTCACGAAACCGGGACAGGGACCACGAGCAGTACTTC.